This TCR beta chain was captured in a study of cytomegalovirus exposure and HLA in healthy donors. Regarding the study as a whole: Rarity marked most TCR sequences, yet some public TCRs occurred in many donors. The tendency of first-cohort TCR clusters to co-occur in the approximately 110 validation repertoires was identified by a subsequent analysis. Accounts indicate the classifier identified cytomegalovirus status with strong specificity and sensitivity.

Sequenced by immunoSEQ multiplex PCR; TCRdb stores in-frame clones only, minus some. The sample holds some 110,000 clones, approximately 94% seen once. The CDR3 covers 13 residues. V lost 1 base and J lost 6; bases outside the gene matches: 1. Germline CDR1 reads SGHAT; CDR2 reads FQNNGV. Note on this clone: Its specificity is unknown.

Sequencing was performed on PBMCs. The chain carries TRBV11-2 and TRBJ2-7; 9 bases match TRBD1. This TCR derives from a woman aged 18 to 35 in good health and CMV-seronegative. CDR3 nucleotide sequence: TGTGCCAGCAGCTTAGGGACAGGGGCCGAGCAGTACTTC. This codes for CASSLGTGAEQYF. The full variable domain, with the rest looked up from reference TRBV11-2 and TRBJ2-7, is EAGVAQSPRYKIIEKRQSVAFWCNPISGHATLYWYQQILGQGPKLLIQFQNNGVVDDSQLPKDRFSAERLKGVDSTLKIQPAKLEDSAVYLCASSLGTGAEQYFGPGTRLTVT.